The source of this TCR beta chain is a study of T-cell memory formation after mild COVID-19. This clonotype was observed a handful of times. Its antigen is currently unknown. This CDR3 is built from 13 residues. The V gene lost 5 bases and the J gene lost 8 bases, with 15 bases spanning the gap. Germline CDR1 MNHEY, CDR2 SVGAGI. In TCRdb, the 5' RACE reads were re-called with MiXCR into one record per CDR3 protein. The sample carries almost 550,000 distinct CDR3 sequences, around 20% recorded once. Whole-study results and caveats: Contracting clones, day 15 to 85, had balanced CD4/CD8, and later expanders favored CD4+. CD4+ clones that contracted lay mainly in CM and EM; CD8+ ones lay in EMRA. Some SARS-CoV-2-responding clones were already detected in memory before infection.

The material sequenced was PBMCs or a T cell subset sorted from them (not recorded which). The receptor was isolated from an adult woman who had mild COVID-19 (a few samples of this study predate the infection). Cell type and time point are not known. The rearrangement joins TRBV6-5 to TRBJ1-1, with unresolved D. The CDR3 DNA reads as TGTGCCAGCAGTCCTGCTTCGGGCCAAGAAGCTTTCTTT. Its protein is CASSPASGQEAFF.